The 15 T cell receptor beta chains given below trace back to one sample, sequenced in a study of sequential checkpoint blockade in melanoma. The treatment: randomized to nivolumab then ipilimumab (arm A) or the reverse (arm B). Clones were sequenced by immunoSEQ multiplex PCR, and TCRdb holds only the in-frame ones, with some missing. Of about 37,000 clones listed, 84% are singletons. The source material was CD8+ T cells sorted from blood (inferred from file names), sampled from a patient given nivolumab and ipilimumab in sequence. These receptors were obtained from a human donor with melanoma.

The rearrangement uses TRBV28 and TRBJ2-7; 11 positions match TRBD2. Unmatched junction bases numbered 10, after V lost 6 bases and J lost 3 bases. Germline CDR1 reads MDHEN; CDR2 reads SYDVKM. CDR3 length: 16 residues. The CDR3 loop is CASSSPTSGNYYEQYF. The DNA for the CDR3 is TGTGCCAGCAGCTCCCCGACTAGCGGGAATTACTACGAGCAGTACTTC.

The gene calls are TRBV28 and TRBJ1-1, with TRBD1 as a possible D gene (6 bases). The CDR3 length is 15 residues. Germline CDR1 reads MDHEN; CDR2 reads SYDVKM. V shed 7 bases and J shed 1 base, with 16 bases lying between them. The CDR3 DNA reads TGTGCCAGCACCGCTACCTCGACAGGGAACACTGAAGCTTTCTTT. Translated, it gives CASTATSTGNTEAFF. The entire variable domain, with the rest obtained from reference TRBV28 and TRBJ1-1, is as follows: DVKVTQSSRYLVKRTGEKVFLECVQDMDHENMFWYRQDPGLGLRLIYFSYDVKMKEKGDIPEGYSVSREKKERFSLILESASTNQTSMYLCASTATSTGNTEAFFGQGTRLTVV.

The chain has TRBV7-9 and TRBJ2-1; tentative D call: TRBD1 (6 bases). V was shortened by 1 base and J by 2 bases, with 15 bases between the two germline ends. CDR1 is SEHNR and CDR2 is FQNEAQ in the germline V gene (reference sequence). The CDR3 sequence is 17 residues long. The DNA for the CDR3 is TGTGCCAGCAGCTTAGTCGATACAGGGATCACCTACAATGAGCAGTTCTTC. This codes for CASSLVDTGITYNEQFF.

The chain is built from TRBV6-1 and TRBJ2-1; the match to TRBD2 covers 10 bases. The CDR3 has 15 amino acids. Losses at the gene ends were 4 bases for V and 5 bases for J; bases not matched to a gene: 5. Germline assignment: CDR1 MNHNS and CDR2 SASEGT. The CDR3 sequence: CASSVIGLADNEQFF. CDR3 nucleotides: TGTGCCAGCAGTGTGATCGGACTAGCGGACAATGAGCAGTTCTTC.

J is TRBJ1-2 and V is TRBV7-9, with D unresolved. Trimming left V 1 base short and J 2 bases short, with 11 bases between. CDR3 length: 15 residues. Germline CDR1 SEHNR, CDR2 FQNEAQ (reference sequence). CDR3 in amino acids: CASSLDRERNYGYTF. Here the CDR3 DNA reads TGTGCCAGCAGCTTAGACCGGGAGAGAAACTATGGCTACACCTTC.

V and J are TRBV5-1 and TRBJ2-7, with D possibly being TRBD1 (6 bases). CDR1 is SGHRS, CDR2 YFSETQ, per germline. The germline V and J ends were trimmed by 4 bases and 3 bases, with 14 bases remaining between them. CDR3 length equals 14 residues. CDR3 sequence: CASSGDLQGYEQYF. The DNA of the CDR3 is TGCGCCAGCAGCGGAGACTTACAGGGCTACGAGCAGTACTTC.

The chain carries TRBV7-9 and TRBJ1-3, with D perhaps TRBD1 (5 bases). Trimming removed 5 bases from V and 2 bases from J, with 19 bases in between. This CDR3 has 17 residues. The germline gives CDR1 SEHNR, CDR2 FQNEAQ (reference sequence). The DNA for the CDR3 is TGTGCCAGCAGCCTTACCCCTCCTCAGGGCGCTGGAAACACCATATATTTT. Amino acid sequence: CASSLTPPQGAGNTIYF.

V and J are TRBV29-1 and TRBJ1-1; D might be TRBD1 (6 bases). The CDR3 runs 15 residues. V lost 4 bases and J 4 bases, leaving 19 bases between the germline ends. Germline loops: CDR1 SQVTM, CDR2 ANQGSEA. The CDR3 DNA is TGCAGCGTTGGGGGGCTAGGGAGGGGTCTCACTGAAGCTTTCTTT. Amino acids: CSVGGLGRGLTEAFF.

The CDR3 protein is CASSIEGTDTQYF. CDR3 in DNA: TGTGCCAGCAGCATTGAGGGCACAGATACGCAGTATTTT. The chain employs TRBV6-4 and TRBJ2-3; D gene unclear. This CDR3 has 13 amino acids. V lost 6 bases and J lost 1, with 8 bases in between. Germline V gene data show CDR1 as MRHNA and CDR2 as SNTAGT.

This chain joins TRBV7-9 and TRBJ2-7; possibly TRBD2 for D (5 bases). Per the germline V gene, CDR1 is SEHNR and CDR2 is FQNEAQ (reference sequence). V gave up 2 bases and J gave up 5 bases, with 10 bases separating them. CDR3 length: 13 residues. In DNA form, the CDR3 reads TGTGCCAGCAGCTTAACGGGTAGCGACGAGCAGTACTTC. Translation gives CASSLTGSDEQYF.

This chain's CDR3 is CASSLLGLEDEQYF. CDR3 coding DNA: TGTGCCAGCAGCTTGCTGGGACTGGAAGACGAGCAGTACTTC. The gene calls are TRBV7-9 and TRBJ2-7; TRBD2 is a possible D gene (6 bases). From germline, CDR1 is SEHNR and CDR2 FQNEAQ (reference sequence). The CDR3 runs 14 residues. V lost 3 bases to trimming and J lost 5 bases, with 14 bases between them.

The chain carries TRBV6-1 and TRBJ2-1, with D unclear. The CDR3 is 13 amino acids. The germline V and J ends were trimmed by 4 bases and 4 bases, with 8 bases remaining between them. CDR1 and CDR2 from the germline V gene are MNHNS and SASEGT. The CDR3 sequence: CASSAVNYNEQFF. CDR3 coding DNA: TGTGCCAGCAGTGCAGTGAATTACAATGAGCAGTTCTTC.

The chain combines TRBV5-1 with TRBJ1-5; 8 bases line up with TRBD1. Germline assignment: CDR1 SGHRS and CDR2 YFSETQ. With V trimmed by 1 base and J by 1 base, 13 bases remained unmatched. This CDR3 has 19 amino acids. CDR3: CASSLHRDRSYGSNQPQHF. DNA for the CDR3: TGCGCCAGCAGCTTGCACCGGGACAGGTCGTATGGCAGCAATCAGCCCCAGCATTTT.

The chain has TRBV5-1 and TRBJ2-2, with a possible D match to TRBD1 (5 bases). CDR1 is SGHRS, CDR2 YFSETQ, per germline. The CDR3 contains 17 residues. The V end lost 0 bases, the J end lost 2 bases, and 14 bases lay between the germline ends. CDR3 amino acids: CASSLALETANTGELFF. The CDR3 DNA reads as TGCGCCAGCAGCTTGGCCTTGGAGACAGCTAACACCGGGGAGCTGTTTTTT.

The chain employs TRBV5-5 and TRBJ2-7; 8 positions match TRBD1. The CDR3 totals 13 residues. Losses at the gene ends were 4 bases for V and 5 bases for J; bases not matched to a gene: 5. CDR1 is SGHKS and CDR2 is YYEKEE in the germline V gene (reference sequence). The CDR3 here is CASSLWTGNEQYF. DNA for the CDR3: TGTGCCAGCAGCCTTTGGACAGGGAACGAGCAGTACTTC.